The 24 T cell receptor beta chains presented below share a single source sample, sequenced in a study of blood T cell repertoires in COVID-19. Clones were read by immunoSEQ multiplex PCR, and TCRdb kept only the in-frame ones, dropping some. The table records around 150,000 clones, around three quarters of them present only once. Sequencing input: peripheral blood. These TCRs come from a man aged 50-60 years with acute or convalescent COVID-19.

This chain links TRBV24-1 with TRBJ2-1; D is ambiguous. Germline V gene lookup returns CDR1 KGHDR and CDR2 SFDVKD. The CDR3 loop spans 16 amino acids. The V end lost 5 bases, the J end lost 6 bases, and 19 bases lay between the germline ends. Here the CDR3 reads CATSGDGSPPGNEQFF. Here the CDR3 DNA reads TGTGCCACCAGTGGCGACGGCAGTCCTCCGGGCAATGAGCAGTTCTTC.

The CDR3 loop is CASSYSRGQYNEQFF. The CDR3 DNA follows: TGTGCCAGCAGTTACTCTAGGGGCCAATACAATGAGCAGTTCTTC. V gene TRBV6-5 combines with J gene TRBJ2-1, with a possible D match to TRBD1 (5 bases). Trimming cost V 0 bases and J 4 bases, with 10 bases left between them. Per the germline V gene, CDR1 is MNHEY and CDR2 is SVGAGI. The CDR3 runs 15 residues.

This chain links TRBV2 with TRBJ2-3; a possible D gene is TRBD2 (6 bases). This CDR3 contains 13 residues. The germline V and J ends were trimmed by 7 bases and 4 bases, with 12 bases remaining between them. Germline CDR1 is SNHLY and CDR2 is FYNNEI. The CDR3 region is CASKGTFADTQYF. The DNA of the CDR3 is TGTGCCAGCAAAGGGACTTTCGCAGATACGCAGTATTTT.

This chain links TRBV30 with TRBJ2-2; TRBD2 matches 9 bases. J was trimmed by 0 bases and V by 0 bases; bases with no gene match: 5. Per the germline V gene, CDR1 is GTSNPN and CDR2 is SVGIG (reference sequence). This CDR3 spans 17 amino acids. CDR3 region: CAWSVRAGGANTGELFF. For the CDR3, the DNA is TGTGCCTGGAGTGTACGAGCGGGGGGCGCGAACACCGGGGAGCTGTTTTTT.

V gene TRBV12-3 or TRBV12-4 combines with J gene TRBJ2-2; TRBD2 matches 7 bases. There are 13 residues in the CDR3. After removal of 10 bases from V and 4 bases from J, the junction contained 6 bases not matched to a gene. CDR3 bases: TGTGCCACCGGGACTACTGGCACCGGGGAGCTGTTTTTT. Protein sequence: CATGTTGTGELFF.

The V call is TRBV9, the J call TRBJ1-6, with a tentative D call TRBD1 (5 bases). Trimming stripped 0 bases from V and 7 bases from J, with 5 bases between. CDR3 size: 13 residues. Germline loops: CDR1 SGDLS, CDR2 YYNGEE. CDR3 in DNA: TGTGCCAGCAGCGTAGAGGGGAATTCACCCCTCCACTTT. Protein sequence: CASSVEGNSPLHF.

V is TRBV2 and J is TRBJ1-2, with D possibly being TRBD1 (5 bases). Germline V gene lookup returns CDR1 SNHLY and CDR2 FYNNEI. This CDR3 contains 14 residues. V shed 8 bases and J shed 2 bases, with 15 bases lying between them. The chain's CDR3 is CASGAGRMNYGYTF. In DNA, the CDR3 is TGTGCCAGCGGGGCAGGGCGAATGAACTATGGCTACACCTTC.

The chain recombines TRBV4-1 with TRBJ1-4; 8 bases are a match to TRBD1. This CDR3 has 15 amino acids. The ends lost 1 base at V and 7 bases at J; junction bases unmatched: 5. The germline V gene encodes CDR1 MGHRA and CDR2 YSYEKL. CDR3 in amino acids: CASSQVQGAGEKLFF. In DNA form, the CDR3 reads TGCGCCAGCAGCCAAGTTCAGGGGGCGGGTGAAAAACTGTTTTTT.

The rearrangement uses TRBV9 and TRBJ2-3; 9 nucleotides line up with TRBD1. The CDR3 runs 15 residues. The V and J ends lost 2 bases and 4 bases, in that order; junction bases with no gene match: 5. The germline V gene has CDR1 SGDLS and CDR2 YYNGEE. The CDR3 DNA reads as TGTGCCAGCAGCGTCGGGGGACAGGGAGCAGATACGCAGTATTTT. It specifies CASSVGGQGADTQYF.

The V call is TRBV9, the J call TRBJ2-3; D is possibly TRBD1 (7 bases). V shed 4 bases and J shed 2 bases, with 14 bases lying between them. CDR3 size: 15 residues. The germline CDR1 and CDR2 sequences are SGDLS and YYNGEE. CDR3 DNA: TGTGCCAGCAGCCCCAGGGGGGCCCTCACAGATACGCAGTATTTT. Translated, it gives CASSPRGALTDTQYF.

For the CDR3, the DNA is TGTGCCAGCATCCGGGGGGGAGGTGGCTACACCTTC. Its translation: CASIRGGGGYTF. The rearrangement uses TRBV12-3 or TRBV12-4 and TRBJ1-2; TRBD1 is a possible D gene (5 bases). V lost 7 bases to trimming and J lost 7 bases, with 13 bases between them. CDR3 size: 12 residues.

The rearrangement uses TRBV30 and TRBJ2-5; weak D call: TRBD1 (6 bases). CDR1 GTSNPN and CDR2 SVGIG come from the germline V gene (reference sequence). CDR3 length equals 13 residues. Trimming took 5 bases from V and 5 from J, leaving 15 bases between them. This CDR3 is CAWGEGTGETQYF. The DNA for the CDR3 is TGTGCCTGGGGCGAAGGAACAGGGGAGACCCAGTACTTC.

The rearrangement joins TRBV2 to TRBJ2-2; 7 bases fit TRBD1. This CDR3 spans 13 amino acids. The V gene's germline CDR1 is SNHLY and CDR2 FYNNEI. The V gene end was trimmed by 6 bases and the J gene end by 6 bases; junction bases not matched to a gene: 4. The CDR3 coding sequence is TGTGCCAGCAGACAGGGGTGGGCCGGGGAGCTGTTTTTT. It yields the protein CASRQGWAGELFF. The whole variable domain, remainder taken from reference TRBV2 and TRBJ2-2, is EPEVTQTPSHQVTQMGQEVILRCVPISNHLYFYWYRQILGQKVEFLVSFYNNEISEKSEIFDDQFSVERPDGSNFTLKIRSTKLEDSAMYFCASRQGWAGELFFGEGSRLTVL.

The chain couples TRBV5-6 to TRBJ1-5; D might be TRBD1 (5 bases). The CDR3 is made up of 15 amino acids. Deletions cut 4 bases from V and 3 bases from J, with 14 bases between. Germline values: CDR1 SGHDT, CDR2 YYEEEE. The CDR3 sequence: CASSRTQASNQPQHF. As DNA, the CDR3 is TGTGCCAGCAGCCGGACACAGGCCTCCAATCAGCCCCAGCATTTT.

Only one count was recorded for this clone. The chain uses TRBV30 and TRBJ2-2; a possible D gene is TRBD1 (5 bases). Trimming took off 0 bases at V and 0 bases at J, with 11 bases between the two ends. Germline V lookup: CDR1 GTSNPN, CDR2 SVGIG (reference sequence). This CDR3 is built from 16 residues. CDR3 amino acids: CAWSVSRAANTGELFF. CDR3 bases: TGTGCCTGGAGTGTATCCAGGGCGGCGAACACCGGGGAGCTGTTTTTT. Drawing the rest from reference TRBV30 and TRBJ2-2, the complete variable domain is SQTIHQWPATLVQPVGSPLSLECTVEGTSNPNLYWYRQAAGRGLQLLFYSVGIGQISSEVPQNLSASRPQDRQFILSSKKLLLSDSGFYLCAWSVSRAANTGELFFGEGSRLTVL.

J is TRBJ2-2 and V is TRBV2; a weak D match, TRBD2 (5 bases). V was trimmed by 10 bases and J by 2 bases, leaving 20 bases between them. CDR3 length equals 16 residues. CDR1 is SNHLY, CDR2 FYNNEI, per germline. The DNA for the CDR3 is TGTGCCATGTCCGGGGTCCTCACCGCTAACACCGGGGAGCTGTTTTTT. Its translation is CAMSGVLTANTGELFF.

The chain joins TRBV18 to TRBJ2-1, with 9 bases matching TRBD1. CDR3 size: 18 residues. The V segment lost 0 bases and the J segment 7 bases; nucleotides outside the gene matches: 13. Germline V gene data show CDR1 as KGHSH and CDR2 as LQKENI. The DNA for the CDR3 is TGTGCCAGCTCACCACCTTTAGGACAGGGGTCTGGTAGGAATGAGCAGTTCTTC. Translated: CASSPPLGQGSGRNEQFF. Filled out from reference TRBV18 and TRBJ2-1, the complete variable domain reads NAGVMQNPRHLVRRRGQEARLRCSPMKGHSHVYWYRQLPEEGLKFMVYLQKENIIDESGMPKERFSAEFPKEGPSILRIQQVVRGDSAAYFCASSPPLGQGSGRNEQFFGPGTRLTVL.

This clone was recorded a few times. The chain is built from TRBV11-2 and TRBJ2-1, with 7 positions matching TRBD1. This CDR3 has 15 amino acids. Per the germline V gene, CDR1 is SGHAT and CDR2 is FQNNGV. The J segment lost 6 bases and the V segment lost 5 bases, leaving 10 bases of the junction unmatched. CDR3 coding DNA: TGTGCCAGCAGCCGTGGTATAGGGGGCACCAATGAGCAGTTCTTC. It translates to CASSRGIGGTNEQFF.

The chain combines TRBV30 with TRBJ2-3; 10 bases map to TRBD1. The CDR3 extends over 14 amino acids. Trimming took 5 bases from V and 3 from J; bases not matched to a gene: 5. In germline, CDR1 is GTSNPN, CDR2 SVGIG (reference sequence). CDR3 DNA sequence: TGTGCCTGGGGAGGGACAGGGGATACAGATACGCAGTATTTT. This translates into CAWGGTGDTDTQYF.

The chain carries TRBV7-2 and TRBJ2-5; TRBD2 matches at 9 bases. The CDR3 is 14 residues long. Trimming at V came to 5 bases and at J to 5 bases, leaving 6 bases not matched to a gene. In germline, CDR1 is SGHTA, CDR2 FQGNSA. As DNA, the CDR3 is TGTGCCAGCAGCCGGAGCGGGGGGCAGGAGACCCAGTACTTC. Amino acid sequence: CASSRSGGQETQYF.

The chain is built from TRBV10-1 and TRBJ2-1; D may be TRBD1 (6 bases). The CDR3 sequence is 15 residues long. V was pared by 2 bases and J by 5 bases, with 13 bases between. CDR1 and CDR2 (germline): WNHNN, SYGVQD (reference sequence). CDR3 residues: CASSEGTLGNNEQFF. CDR3 nucleotides: TGCGCCAGCAGTGAGGGGACACTGGGAAACAATGAGCAGTTCTTC.

The chain couples TRBV5-1 to TRBJ2-5; 9 nucleotides line up with TRBD1. This CDR3 is built from 14 residues. The J segment lost 5 bases and the V segment lost 4 bases, leaving 6 bases of the junction unmatched. Looked up from germline, CDR1 is SGHRS and CDR2 is YFSETQ. CDR3 sequence (DNA): TGCGCCAGCAGCCCACAGGGGGCGGAGGAGACCCAGTACTTC. It encodes CASSPQGAEETQYF.

This chain joins TRBV9 and TRBJ2-7, with D possibly TRBD2 on 7 matching bases. From germline, CDR1 is SGDLS and CDR2 YYNGEE. The CDR3 is 15 residues long. The germline V and J ends were trimmed by 0 bases and 3 bases, with 13 bases remaining between them. CDR3 residues: CASSVAGGGDYEQYF. The CDR3 coding sequence is TGTGCCAGCAGCGTAGCGGGCGGGGGCGACTACGAGCAGTACTTC.

CDR3 in DNA: TGTGCCTGGAGTAACCAGGGTCTCCGTGGCTACACCTTC. This gives the protein CAWSNQGLRGYTF. J is TRBJ1-2 and V is TRBV30, with a possible D match to TRBD1 (5 bases). The V end was cut by 2 bases, the J end by 7 bases, with 14 bases between. The CDR3 loop spans 13 amino acids. Germline-derived CDR1 and CDR2 are GTSNPN and SVGIG (reference sequence).